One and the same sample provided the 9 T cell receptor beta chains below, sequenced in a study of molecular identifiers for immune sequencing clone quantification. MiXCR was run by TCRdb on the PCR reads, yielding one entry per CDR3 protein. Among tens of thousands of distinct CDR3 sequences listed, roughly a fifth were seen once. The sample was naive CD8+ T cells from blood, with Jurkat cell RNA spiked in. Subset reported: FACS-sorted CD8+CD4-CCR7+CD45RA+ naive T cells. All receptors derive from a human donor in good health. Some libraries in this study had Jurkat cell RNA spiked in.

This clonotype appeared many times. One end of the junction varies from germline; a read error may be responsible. The CDR3 sequence: CASSLAFADTQYF. Written as DNA, the CDR3 is TGTGCCAGCAGCCTAGCCTTTGCAGATACGCAGTATTTT. This chain joins TRBV7-9 and TRBJ2-3; TRBD2 is a possible D gene (5 bases). This CDR3 comprises 13 residues. Germline CDR1 SEHNR, CDR2 FQNEAQ (reference sequence).

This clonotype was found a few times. For the CDR3, the DNA is TGCAGCGTTGTAATGCTGGTGAACACTGAAGCTTTCTTT. It is translated as CSVVMLVNTEAFF. This chain uses TRBV29-1 with TRBJ1-1; D uncertain. Germline V CDR1 and CDR2: SQVTM, ANQGSEA. The CDR3 sequence is 13 residues long. The germline V and J ends were trimmed by 4 bases and 0 bases, with 9 bases remaining between them.

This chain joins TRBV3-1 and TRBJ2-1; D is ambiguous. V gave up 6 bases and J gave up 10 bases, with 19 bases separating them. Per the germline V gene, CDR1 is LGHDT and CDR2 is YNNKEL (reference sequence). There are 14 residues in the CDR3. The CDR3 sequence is CASRSRTRKVEQFF. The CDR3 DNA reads TGTGCCAGCAGGTCCCGAACCAGGAAAGTGGAGCAGTTCTTC.

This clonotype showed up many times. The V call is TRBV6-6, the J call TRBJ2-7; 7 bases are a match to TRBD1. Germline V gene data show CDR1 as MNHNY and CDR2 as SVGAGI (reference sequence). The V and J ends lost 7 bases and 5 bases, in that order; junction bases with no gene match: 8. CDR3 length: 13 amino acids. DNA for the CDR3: TGTGCCAGCACTTGGTTCCAGGGGGACGAGCAGTACTTC. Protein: CASTWFQGDEQYF.

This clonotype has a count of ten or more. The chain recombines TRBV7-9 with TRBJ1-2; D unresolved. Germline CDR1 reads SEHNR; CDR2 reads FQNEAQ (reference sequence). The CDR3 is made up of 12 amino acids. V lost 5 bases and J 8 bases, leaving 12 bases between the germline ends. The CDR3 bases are TGTGCCAGCAGCCCAAGGATGGACGGCTACACCTTC. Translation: CASSPRMDGYTF.

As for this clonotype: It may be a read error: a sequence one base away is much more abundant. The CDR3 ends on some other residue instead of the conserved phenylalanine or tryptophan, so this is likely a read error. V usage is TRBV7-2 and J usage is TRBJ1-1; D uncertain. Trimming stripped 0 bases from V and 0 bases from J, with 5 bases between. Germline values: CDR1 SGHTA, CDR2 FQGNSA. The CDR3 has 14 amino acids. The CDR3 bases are TGTGCCAGCAGCTTAGCGCCGTTGAACACTGAAGCTTTCCTT. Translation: CASSLAPLNTEAFL.

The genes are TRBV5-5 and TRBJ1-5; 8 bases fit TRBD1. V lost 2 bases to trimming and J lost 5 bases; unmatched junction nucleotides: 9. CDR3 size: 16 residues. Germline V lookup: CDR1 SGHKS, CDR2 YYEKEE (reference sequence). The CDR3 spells CASSLRSLQGDQPQHF. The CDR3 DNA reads TGTGCCAGCAGCTTAAGGAGCCTACAGGGGGATCAGCCCCAGCATTTT. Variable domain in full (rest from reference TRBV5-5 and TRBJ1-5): DAGVTQSPTHLIKTRGQQVTLRCSPISGHKSVSWYQQVLGQGPQFIFQYYEKEERGRGNFPDRFSARQFPNYSSELNVNALLLGDSALYLCASSLRSLQGDQPQHFGDGTRLSIL.

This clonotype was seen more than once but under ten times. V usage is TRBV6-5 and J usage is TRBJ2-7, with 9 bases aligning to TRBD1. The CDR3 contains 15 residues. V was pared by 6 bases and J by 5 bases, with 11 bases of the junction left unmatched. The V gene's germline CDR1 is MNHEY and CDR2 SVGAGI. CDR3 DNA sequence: TGTGCCAGCAGCCAAACGGACAGGGGTTGGGACGAGCAGTACTTC. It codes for CASSQTDRGWDEQYF.

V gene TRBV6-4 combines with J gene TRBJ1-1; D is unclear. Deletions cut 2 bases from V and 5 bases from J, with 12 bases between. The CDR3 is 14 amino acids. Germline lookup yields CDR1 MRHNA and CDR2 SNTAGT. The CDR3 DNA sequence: TGTGCCAGCAGTGACACGGGAGGTGGAACTGAAGCTTTCTTT. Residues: CASSDTGGGTEAFF.